This T cell receptor beta chain originates from a study of cytomegalovirus exposure and HLA in healthy donors. Study-wide results and caveats: Diagnosis of cytomegalovirus status made by the classifier reportedly showed high specificity and sensitivity. Cytomegalovirus association was listed for about 150 TCR beta chains. Rare TCR sequences dominated, though some public TCRs recurred in many donors.

Sequenced by immunoSEQ multiplex PCR; TCRdb stores in-frame clones only, minus some. The table has 100,000 to 150,000 clones, approximately 90% seen once. In regard to this clone: Antigen: not known.

The study drew the donors from its roughly 110-subject validation cohort, separate from the approximately 700-subject first cohort. The germline V and J ends were trimmed by 4 bases and 1 base, with 16 bases remaining between them. Germline V gene sequence: CDR1 LNHDA, CDR2 SQIVND (reference sequence). The CDR3 contains 16 residues. The source is a woman younger than 30 in good health and CMV-seronegative. Material for sequencing was PBMCs. The chain couples TRBV19 to TRBJ1-1; perhaps TRBD1 as D (5 bases). CDR3 sequence (DNA): TGTGCCAGTAGTACCAGGGCCAGGGCCGCGAACACTGAAGCTTTCTTT. It encodes CASSTRARAANTEAFF.